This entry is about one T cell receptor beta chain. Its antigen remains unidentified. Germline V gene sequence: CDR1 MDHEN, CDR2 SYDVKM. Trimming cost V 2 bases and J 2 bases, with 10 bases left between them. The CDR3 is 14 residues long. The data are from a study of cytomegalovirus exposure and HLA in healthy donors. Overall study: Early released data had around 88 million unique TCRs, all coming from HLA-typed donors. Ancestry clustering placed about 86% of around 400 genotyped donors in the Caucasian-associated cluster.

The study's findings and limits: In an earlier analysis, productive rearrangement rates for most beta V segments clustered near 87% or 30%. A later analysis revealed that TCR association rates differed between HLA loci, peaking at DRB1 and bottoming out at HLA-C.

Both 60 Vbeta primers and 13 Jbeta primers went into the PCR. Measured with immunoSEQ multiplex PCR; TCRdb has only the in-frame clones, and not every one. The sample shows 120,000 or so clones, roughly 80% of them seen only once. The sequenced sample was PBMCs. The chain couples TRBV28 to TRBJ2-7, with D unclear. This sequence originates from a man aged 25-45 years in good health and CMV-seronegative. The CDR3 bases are TGTGCCAGCAGTTTAGACACCACCACCTACGAGCAGTACTTC. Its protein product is CASSLDTTTYEQYF.